The 16 T cell receptor beta chains given below trace back to one sample, sequenced in a study of T cell repertoires in cytomegalovirus infection. TCRdb re-called the reads with MiXCR, one entry per CDR3 protein. The data show under 800,000 distinct CDR3 sequences, around 24% seen once. Sequencing was carried out using CD8+ T cells from PBMCs. The receptors here all came from a human donor in good health (CMV status not recorded). Some clones in this sample may be carry-over from other donors' samples.

The chain uses TRBV20-1 and TRBJ1-1; D is perhaps TRBD1 (5 bases). Germline loops: CDR1 DFQATT, CDR2 SNEGSKA (reference sequence). There are 12 residues in the CDR3. Trimming took 8 bases from V and 3 from J, leaving 13 bases between them. The DNA for the CDR3 is TGCAGTTCCGGGGCCGGGTACACTGAAGCTTTCTTT. Translated: CSSGAGYTEAFF.

This sequence joins TRBV19 and TRBJ2-1, with unresolved D. CDR3 length: 16 amino acids. V gave up 0 bases and J gave up 0 bases, with 9 bases separating them. Looked up from germline, CDR1 is LNHDA and CDR2 is SQIVND (reference sequence). CDR3 sequence (DNA): TGTGCCAGTAGTATAGAGGGTCCCAGCTCCTACAATGAGCAGTTCTTC. Its protein is CASSIEGPSSYNEQFF.

This clonotype appeared a few times. The chain uses TRBV6-6 and TRBJ2-7; D is tentatively TRBD1 or TRBD2 (5 bases each). V shed 5 bases and J shed 6 bases, with 14 bases lying between them. This CDR3 region has 13 residues. Per germline, CDR1 MNHNY and CDR2 SVGAGI (reference sequence). The CDR3 spells CASSPGPYAEQYV. Written as DNA, the CDR3 is TGTGCCAGCAGTCCGGGACCCTATGCCGAGCAGTACGTC.

The V call is TRBV6-6, the J call TRBJ1-5; D unresolved. Trimming cost V 5 bases and J 1 base, with 15 bases left between them. The CDR3 totals 16 residues. The germline V gene has CDR1 MNHNY and CDR2 SVGAGI (reference sequence). This CDR3 reads CASSDGRFDSNQPQHF. CDR3 sequence (DNA): TGTGCCAGCAGTGACGGCAGGTTCGACAGCAATCAGCCCCAGCATTTT.

This clonotype has ten or more counts. The chain joins TRBV7-6 to TRBJ2-4; no reliable D call. CDR3 length: 13 residues. Germline V lookup: CDR1 SGHVS, CDR2 FNYEAQ. Trimming stripped 5 bases from V and 7 bases from J, with 12 bases between. The CDR3 here is CASSRGTHNIQYF. DNA for the CDR3: TGTGCCAGCAGCCGCGGAACTCATAACATTCAGTACTTC.

For the CDR3, the DNA is TGCGCCAGCAGCTTGGGGAGAAGTTGGGAAGCTTTCTTT. This encodes CASSLGRSWEAFF. The V call is TRBV5-1, the J call TRBJ1-1; D uncertain. Trimming took off 0 bases at V and 8 bases at J, with 11 bases between the two ends. There are 13 residues in the CDR3. Germline V lookup: CDR1 SGHRS, CDR2 YFSETQ.

About this clonotype: At one end, the junction sequence differs from germline, possibly due to a read error. The chain carries TRBV6-5 and TRBJ2-1, with a possible D match to TRBD1 (5 bases). The CDR3 spans 13 residues. Germline V gene lookup returns CDR1 MNHEY and CDR2 SVGAGI. This chain's CDR3 is CANSYSSGIEQFF. The CDR3 nucleotides are TGTGCCAACAGTTACTCGTCAGGGATTGAGCAGTTCTTC.

Ten or more counts support this clonotype. The chain recombines TRBV28 with TRBJ1-4; weak D call: TRBD1 (5 bases). Deletions cut 10 bases from V and 4 bases from J, with 16 bases between. This CDR3 has 14 amino acids. Germline-derived CDR1 and CDR2 are MDHEN and SYDVKM. CDR3: CATAQGWSNEKLFF. CDR3 in DNA: TGTGCCACCGCCCAGGGCTGGAGTAATGAAAAACTGTTTTTT. The entire variable domain, with the rest obtained from reference TRBV28 and TRBJ1-4, is as follows: DVKVTQSSRYLVKRTGEKVFLECVQDMDHENMFWYRQDPGLGLRLIYFSYDVKMKEKGDIPEGYSVSREKKERFSLILESASTNQTSMYLCATAQGWSNEKLFFGSGTQLSVL.

This clonotype occurred many times. The rearrangement uses TRBV7-9 and TRBJ2-2; a possible D gene is TRBD1 (6 bases). CDR1 and CDR2 from the germline V gene are SEHNR and FQNEAQ (reference sequence). This CDR3 region has 15 residues. Deletions cut 3 bases from V and 2 bases from J, with 10 bases between. CDR3 DNA: TGTGCCAGCAGCTTGGGGACACCAAACACCGGGGAGCTGTTTTTT. Its translation: CASSLGTPNTGELFF. The full variable domain, its missing parts supplied by reference TRBV7-9 and TRBJ2-2, is DTGVSQNPRHKITKRGQNVTFRCDPISEHNRLYWYRQTLGQGPEFLTYFQNEAQLEKSRLLSDRFSAERPKGSFSTLEIQRTEQGDSAMYLCASSLGTPNTGELFFGEGSRLTVL.

This chain links TRBV5-5 with TRBJ2-3; D is unclear. V gave up 1 base and J gave up 2 bases, with 14 bases separating them. The CDR3 runs 16 residues. Germline V CDR1 and CDR2: SGHKS, YYEKEE (reference sequence). CDR3 nucleotides: TGTGCCAGCAGCTTGTTAAGCTCGACCGCCACAGATACGCAGTATTTT. Translating gives CASSLLSSTATDTQYF.

This clonotype was seen once. This rearrangement joins TRBV2 to TRBJ2-5; D perhaps matches TRBD2 (6 bases). The ends were cut back, 0 bases at V and 0 bases at J, with 11 bases in the middle. Germline values: CDR1 SNHLY, CDR2 FYNNEI. This CDR3 has 16 residues. CDR3 amino acids: CASSEAGGAYQETQYF. As DNA, the CDR3 is TGTGCCAGCAGTGAAGCCGGAGGGGCCTACCAAGAGACCCAGTACTTC.

This clonotype was counted at least ten times. The rearrangement joins TRBV24-1 to TRBJ1-5, with unresolved D. The CDR3 runs 13 residues. Trimming pared 3 bases from V and 4 bases from J, leaving 6 bases between. The germline CDR1 and CDR2 sequences are KGHDR and SFDVKD. CDR3 coding DNA: TGTGCCACCAGTGATGCCCTTAATCAGCCCCAGCATTTT. Translated: CATSDALNQPQHF.

This chain uses TRBV7-3 with TRBJ1-2; D is unclear. The CDR3 spans 11 residues. CDR1 SGHTA and CDR2 FQGTGA come from the germline V gene. Trimming removed 7 bases from V and 7 bases from J, with 10 bases in between. The CDR3 nucleotides read TGTGCCAGCACGGCCGACGGTGGCTACACCTTC. It translates to CASTADGGYTF.

The V call is TRBV4-3, the J call TRBJ1-1; TRBD1 aligns across 7 bases. Germline V CDR1 and CDR2: LGHNA, YSLEER. Trimming at V came to 0 bases and at J to 7 bases, leaving 8 bases not matched to a gene. The CDR3 covers 15 residues. Written as DNA, the CDR3 is TGCGCCAGCAGCCAAGAACGTGGGGGGACAGTTGAAGCTTTCTTT. Residues: CASSQERGGTVEAFF.

The chain couples TRBV6-6 to TRBJ2-4, with TRBD1 matching 9 bases. The CDR3 is 16 amino acids. V was pared by 2 bases and J by 7 bases, with 9 bases of the junction left unmatched. Germline CDR1 reads MNHNY; CDR2 reads SVGAGI (reference sequence). This CDR3 reads CASSYVWDRVDNIQYF. The CDR3 DNA reads TGTGCCAGCAGTTACGTCTGGGACAGGGTTGACAACATTCAGTACTTC.

The rearrangement links TRBV11-2 to TRBJ2-3; 9 bases match TRBD2. The CDR3 is 15 amino acids. Trimming at V came to 5 bases and at J to 5 bases, leaving 8 bases not matched to a gene. CDR1 is SGHAT, CDR2 FQNNGV, per germline. CDR3 nucleotides: TGTGCCAGCAGCCGTGTCGCGGGGGGGGGAGATACGCAGTATTTT. It translates to CASSRVAGGGDTQYF.